This record concerns one T cell receptor (beta chain) sequence. Original processing notes: Using reference gene primer amplification, nucleated cell counts were estimated. TCRdb keeps only in-frame clones here, not all; method: immunoSEQ multiplex PCR. Clone size and V and J calls were adopted from that table, with D and trimming inferred from the DNA. The sample lists about 200,000 clones, about four fifths occurring once. This record comes from a study of blood T cell repertoires in COVID-19. About the research overall: Acute-phase and convalescent COVID-19 samples originated in the United States, Italy and Spain. Sources were T cells, B-cell-depleted T cells, or PBMCs; the material itself was cDNA or gDNA.

The germline V and J ends were trimmed by 7 bases and 8 bases, with 9 bases remaining between them. CDR3 length equals 10 residues. Germline V gene lookup returns CDR1 SQVTM and CDR2 ANQGSEA. The J gene is TRBJ2-1, the V gene TRBV29-1, with D maybe TRBD2 (7 bases). What was sequenced was peripheral blood. This receptor was obtained from a man between 60 and 70 years old with acute or convalescent COVID-19. Here the CDR3 DNA reads TGCAGCGGAGGGGGGGATGAGCAGTTCTTC. It specifies CSGGGDEQFF.